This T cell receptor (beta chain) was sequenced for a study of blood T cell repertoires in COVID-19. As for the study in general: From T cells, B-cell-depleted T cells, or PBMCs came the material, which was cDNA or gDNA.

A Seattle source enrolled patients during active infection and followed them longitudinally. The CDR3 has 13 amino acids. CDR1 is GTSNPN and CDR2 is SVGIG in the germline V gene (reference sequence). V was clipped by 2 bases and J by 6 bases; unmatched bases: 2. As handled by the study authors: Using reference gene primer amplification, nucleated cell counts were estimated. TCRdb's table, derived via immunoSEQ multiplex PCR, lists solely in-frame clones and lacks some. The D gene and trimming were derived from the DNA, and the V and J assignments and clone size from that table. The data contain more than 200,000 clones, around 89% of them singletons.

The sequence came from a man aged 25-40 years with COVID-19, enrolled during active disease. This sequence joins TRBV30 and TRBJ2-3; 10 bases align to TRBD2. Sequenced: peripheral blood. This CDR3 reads CAWSTSGTDTQYF. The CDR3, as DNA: TGTGCCTGGAGTACTAGCGGGACTGATACGCAGTATTTT.